This TCR beta chain stems from a study of OX40 agonist ivuxolimab in advanced cancers. Study outcomes and limitations: The study found that CD8+ T cells averaged more expanded clones than CD4+. Expansion of clones was among the lowest in partial responders at 0.1-3.0 mg/kg.

Germline V lookup: CDR1 MNHNY, CDR2 SVGAGI (reference sequence). The CDR3 has 15 residues. V dropped 2 bases and J dropped 8; count of bases not matched to a gene: 6. Concerning this clone itself: Its antigen is not identified.

The repertoire was sequenced with immunoSEQ multiplex PCR; TCRdb's copy has only in-frame clones and lacks some. Of around 97,000 clones in the sample, less than 85% are singletons; the top ten hold 4.5% to 5.5%. This TCR derives from an adult with an advanced solid tumor such as melanoma, head and neck, liver or kidney cancer. The chain recombines TRBV6-6 with TRBJ1-2; 12 bases fit TRBD1. The sequences come from CD4+ or CD8+ T cells sorted from blood, collected in a trial of the OX40 agonist ivuxolimab. CDR3 region: CASSYQGQGAEGYTF. As DNA, the CDR3 is TGTGCCAGCAGTTACCAGGGACAGGGGGCTGAAGGCTACACCTTC.